This T cell receptor (beta chain) was profiled in a study of CD8 T cells in ankylosing spondylitis (dated by TCRdb to 2016 to 2017). For the study in its entirety: T cell receptor beta repertoires were profiled in healthy donors and ankylosing spondylitis patients so that disease-linked TCR variants could be found. Peripheral blood was sampled, and synovial fluid was additionally collected from ankylosing spondylitis patients. The whole study cohort included 108 healthy donors and 25 ankylosing spondylitis patients.

Instrument used: Illumina HiSeq 2500. Quantitative 5'-RACE with molecular barcodes was used to prepare TCR beta libraries. Per the source publication's procedure: Disease-linked TCR variants were identified with a new computational method built on a probabilistic model of VDJ rearrangement. TCRdb passed the public sequencing reads through fastp at Q25 and MiXCR, retaining productive beta sequences. All rows with the same CDR3 protein become a single entry with the most common DNA and genes. The authors' filters were not applied to this entry. The sample table records roughly 670,000 distinct CDR3 sequences; around 20% of these occur just once. Of the sample, under 20% falls within the top ten clones. Concerning this clonotype itself: Its antigen specificity is not known. Base qualities are not provided; no much larger clone lies one nucleotide away.

From the germline V gene, CDR1 is LGHNA and CDR2 is YNFKEQ. V has 4 bases trimmed and J has 3 bases trimmed; junction bases matching no gene number 9. The CDR3 spans 15 residues, from the cysteine through the phenylalanine. Only the CDR3 region is kept as DNA, spanning 45 bases read in frame from base 1. The paper's findings and limits, for the study overall: According to the report, matched synovial fluid samples from ankylosing spondylitis patients were significantly enriched for the disease-linked clones. In peripheral blood, the disease-linked clones were found at relatively low frequencies and had a CD8+ phenotype. Some of the motif variants had been reported before in the synovial fluid and blood of reactive arthritis patients, a finding that suggests common disease-initiation mechanisms. Blood from ankylosing spondylitis patients appeared to be characterized by a TCR beta motif composed of roughly 8 highly homologous amino acid variants.

Sequencing was performed on blood, either unsorted or a sorted T cell fraction (not recorded which). The TCR originated in a male donor with ankylosing spondylitis. The sequence is built from TRBV4-2 and TRBJ2-7, and 7 bases in between align with TRBD2. The CDR3 amino acid sequence is: CASSPRPSGHYEQYF. The nucleotide sequence reads TGTGCCAGCAGCCCGCGGCCTAGCGGCCACTACGAGCAGTACTTC.